Presented here are 5 T cell receptor beta chains from one specimen sequenced in a study of robustness of blood B and T cell sequencing. TCR beta repertoires were quantified from mRNA rather than genomic DNA. A 5' template-switch oligo added a universal priming site during cDNA synthesis. Each cDNA molecule was tagged by a 12-nucleotide random UMI. MiXCR, applied by TCRdb to the PCR reads, yields one record per CDR3 protein. Of about 4,000 distinct CDR3 sequences listed, approximately 53% are singletons. The sample comprised peripheral blood. Every receptor here comes from a human donor in good health.

This chain joins TRBV29-1 and TRBJ2-1; TRBD2 is a possible D gene (5 bases). The CDR3 loop spans 11 amino acids. Trimming took 7 bases from V and 10 from J, leaving 14 bases between them. CDR1 is SQVTM, CDR2 ANQGSEA, per germline. The CDR3 nucleotides are TGCAGCGGCTGGGGAGTTGGGGAGCAGTTCTTC. Encoded protein: CSGWGVGEQFF.

This chain joins TRBV5-1 and TRBJ1-1; TRBD1 aligns across 12 bases. The germline V gene has CDR1 SGHRS and CDR2 YFSETQ. The CDR3 covers 17 residues. After removal of 0 bases from V and 4 bases from J, the junction contained 7 bases not matched to a gene. The CDR3 sequence is CASSLGGTGGGSTEAFF. The CDR3 nucleotides are TGCGCCAGCAGCTTGGGAGGGACAGGGGGCGGGAGCACTGAAGCTTTCTTT.

The gene calls are TRBV30 and TRBJ1-2; D remains ambiguous. V was cut by 3 bases and J by 4 bases, with 15 bases left in between. Germline CDR1 reads GTSNPN; CDR2 reads SVGIG (reference sequence). The CDR3 has 14 residues. The DNA of the CDR3 is TGTGCCTGGAGCCCAGACACGGACGCCTATGGCTACACCTTC. Amino acids: CAWSPDTDAYGYTF.

This clonotype was counted only a few times. The V call is TRBV5-7, the J call TRBJ1-3, with unresolved D. TRBV5-7 is classed as an ORF, of uncertain function. The CDR3 has 13 amino acids. The germline V and J ends were trimmed by 6 bases and 3 bases, with 10 bases remaining between them. CDR3 protein: CASIKDHGNTIYF. In nucleotides, the CDR3 is TGTGCCAGCATTAAGGACCATGGAAACACCATATATTTT.

On this clonotype itself: The DNA is omitted, as the CDR3 cannot be located on it reliably, and the CDR3 follows TCRdb's listing. The rearrangement links TRBV10-3 to TRBJ2-1. Germline V gene sequence: CDR1 ENHRY, CDR2 SYGVKD. The CDR3 comprises 12 residues, both ends counted. The CDR3 sequence is CAISDFGNEQFF.